This TCR beta chain was retrieved from a study of blood T cells in healthy people across ages. Overall study findings and caveats: PBMC samples, being unsorted, prevented any conclusive comparison of naive and antigen-experienced cells. It was the long-lived donors that had more naive CD4+ cells and higher diversity than aged donors.

About this clonotype: What it recognizes is unknown.

Alongside a J-beta primer mix, a sample-barcoded 5' primer served in a second PCR lasting roughly 7 to 11 cycles. Every sample gave at least 2.5 million paired-end reads containing CDR3. TCRdb re-derived calls from the 5' RACE reads in MiXCR, one entry per CDR3 protein. Of 1,300,000 or so distinct CDR3 sequences listed, almost 60% are singletons. CDR1 and CDR2 (germline): SGHTA, FQGNSA. CDR3 size: 17 residues. V shed 5 bases, J shed 7 bases, and the junction held 19 bases outside the gene matches. The receptor was isolated from a man aged 18 to 30 in good health. The sample consisted of blood. The chain employs TRBV7-2 and TRBJ2-7; TRBD1 matches 8 bases. This CDR3 is CASSRSGAVRGLNEQYF. The CDR3, as DNA: TGTGCCAGCAGCCGCTCTGGGGCGGTCAGGGGGCTTAATGAGCAGTACTTC.